This TCR beta chain was captured by sequencing in a study of T cell repertoires in cytomegalovirus infection. Trimming at V came to 3 bases and at J to 2 bases, leaving 7 bases not matched to a gene. This CDR3 is built from 16 residues. CDR1 ENHRY and CDR2 SYGVKD come from the germline V gene. Concerning this clonotype itself: The antigen remains undetermined.

Using its own MiXCR run on the reads, TCRdb lists one record per CDR3 protein. The repertoire holds approximately 50,000 distinct CDR3 sequences, roughly a fifth seen once, with roughly 78% in the top ten. Sequencing was performed on CD8+ T cells from cultured PBMCs, taken from culture after CMV antigen stimulation. V gene TRBV10-3 combines with J gene TRBJ2-3; 8 bases are a match to TRBD2. This receptor was identified in a human donor in good health (CMV status not recorded). Some clones in this sample may be carry-over from other donors' samples. The CDR3 here is CAISDLSGASTDTQYF. The CDR3, as DNA: TGTGCCATCAGTGACCTTAGCGGGGCCTCCACAGATACGCAGTATTTT.